Listed below are T cell receptor beta chains from one sample, sequenced in a study of T cells in localized non-small cell lung cancer. Clones were read by immunoSEQ multiplex PCR, and TCRdb kept only the in-frame ones, dropping some. Found here are tens of thousands of clones, 80% to 90% of them singletons; the top ten hold 4% to 4.5%. The sample here was peripheral blood, taken before any cancer treatment. All receptors come from a male donor older than 55 with stage III lung adenocarcinoma. Both conserved end residues are part of each CDR3. A D gene is named only where the DNA matches it firmly. Clone size appears in some rows only: once, few, many, or a class for an expanded clone.

D: NA; V: TRBV6-1; J: TRBJ2-5; size: NA; CDR3: CASILALAETQYF; DNA: TGTGCCAGCATTTTAGCCCTCGCGGAGACCCAGTACTTC
D: NA; V: TRBV19; J: TRBJ1-2; size: NA; CDR3: CASSIDSRGYGYTF; DNA: TGTGCCAGTAGTATTGACTCGCGCGGCTATGGCTACACCTTC
D: TRBD1; V: TRBV5-8; J: TRBJ2-7; size: NA; CDR3: CASSHISQGDEQYF; DNA: TGTGCCAGCAGCCACATCTCACAGGGGGACGAGCAGTACTTC
D: TRBD1; V: TRBV19; J: TRBJ1-3; size: once; CDR3: CASSPQGMGNTIYF; DNA: TGTGCCAGTAGCCCACAGGGGATGGGAAACACCATATATTTT
D: NA; V: TRBV27; J: TRBJ1-1; size: NA; CDR3: CASSLTGSQPGKAFF; DNA: TGTGCCAGCAGTTTAACGGGGAGCCAACCCGGCAAAGCTTTCTTT
D: NA; V: TRBV6-1; J: TRBJ1-3; size: few; CDR3: CASSVLGEGNTIYF; DNA: TGTGCCAGCAGTGTCTTGGGGGAGGGAAACACCATATATTTT
D: NA; V: TRBV28; J: TRBJ2-7; size: NA; CDR3: CASSLSYYEQYF; DNA: TGTGCCAGCAGTCTCTCTTACTACGAGCAGTACTTC
D: TRBD2; V: TRBV30; J: TRBJ2-7; size: once; CDR3: CAWTRGGLREQYF; DNA: TGTGCCTGGACGCGGGGGGGACTTCGGGAGCAGTACTTC
D: NA; V: TRBV5-1; J: TRBJ1-1; size: NA; CDR3: CASSYGDRVTEAFF; DNA: TGCGCCAGCAGCTATGGGGACCGGGTCACTGAAGCTTTCTTT
D: NA; V: TRBV29-1; J: TRBJ1-1; size: NA; CDR3: CSVELTWDSEAFF; DNA: TGCAGCGTTGAACTTACGTGGGACTCTGAAGCTTTCTTT
D: TRBD1; V: TRBV10-2; J: TRBJ2-5; size: NA; CDR3: CASANRGLRETQYF; DNA: TGCGCCAGCGCCAACAGGGGGCTTAGAGAGACCCAGTACTTC
D: NA; V: TRBV5-1; J: TRBJ2-5; size: NA; CDR3: CASSFSLTAPQETQYF; DNA: TGCGCCAGCAGCTTTAGCCTGACCGCGCCTCAGGAGACCCAGTACTTC
D: NA; V: TRBV5-6; J: TRBJ1-2; size: NA; CDR3: CASSSLEPGTALRGYTF; DNA: TGTGCCAGCAGCTCCCTAGAACCCGGGACCGCTTTACGTGGCTACACCTTC
D: NA; V: TRBV6-1; J: TRBJ1-4; size: NA; CDR3: CASRSWGAKEKLFF; DNA: TGTGCCAGCAGGTCGTGGGGGGCAAAAGAAAAACTGTTTTTT
D: NA; V: TRBV27; J: TRBJ2-3; size: NA; CDR3: CASKGRDRVTDTQYF; DNA: TGTGCCAGCAAGGGCAGGGACCGGGTCACAGATACGCAGTATTTT
D: NA; V: TRBV7-3; J: TRBJ2-5; size: NA; CDR3: CASSLSRQETQYF; DNA: TGTGCCAGCAGCTTAAGTCGACAAGAGACCCAGTACTTC
D: NA; V: TRBV5-5; J: TRBJ1-5; size: NA; CDR3: CASSWGTNSNQPQHF; DNA: TGTGCCAGCAGCTGGGGAACAAATAGCAATCAGCCCCAGCATTTT
D: NA; V: TRBV19; J: TRBJ1-1; size: NA; CDR3: CASTPKSRGTEAFF; DNA: TGTGCCAGTACCCCTAAATCTCGTGGCACTGAAGCTTTCTTT
D: NA; V: TRBV5-1; J: TRBJ1-1; size: NA; CDR3: CASSLGPGIRAFF; DNA: TGCGCCAGCAGCTTGGGTCCGGGCATTAGAGCTTTCTTT
D: TRBD1; V: TRBV2; J: TRBJ1-5; size: NA; CDR3: CASRTGGNNQPQHF; DNA: TGTGCCAGCAGGACAGGGGGTAACAATCAGCCCCAGCATTTT
D: NA; V: TRBV29-1; J: TRBJ2-1; size: NA; CDR3: CSVAAGLSYNEQFF; DNA: TGCAGCGTTGCTGCGGGCCTCTCCTACAATGAGCAGTTCTTC
D: TRBD1; V: TRBV5-8; J: TRBJ1-5; size: once; CDR3: CASSLGDRANQPQHF; DNA: TGTGCCAGCAGCTTGGGAGACAGGGCAAATCAGCCCCAGCATTTT
D: TRBD1; V: TRBV9; J: TRBJ1-2; size: NA; CDR3: CASRGTAGAGYTF; DNA: TGTGCCAGCAGGGGGACAGCGGGCGCGGGCTACACCTTC
D: TRBD1; V: TRBV11-2; J: TRBJ1-1; size: few; CDR3: CASSHDRGQNTEAFF; DNA: TGTGCCAGCAGCCACGACAGGGGACAGAACACTGAAGCTTTCTTT
D: TRBD1; V: TRBV7-9; J: TRBJ2-3; size: NA; CDR3: CASSLRAGGKDTQYF; DNA: TGTGCCAGCAGCTTAAGGGCAGGGGGCAAGGATACGCAGTATTTT